Listed here are 26 T cell receptor beta chains from one sample, sequenced in a study of cytomegalovirus exposure and HLA in healthy donors. The PCR employed 60 Vbeta primers together with 13 Jbeta primers. Clones were read by immunoSEQ multiplex PCR, and TCRdb kept only the in-frame ones, dropping some. The data contain some 98,000 clones, 70% of them singletons. The sequenced material came from PBMCs. Receptors were obtained from a man aged 45-65 years in good health and CMV-seronegative.

The CDR3 bases are TGCGCCAGCAGCCAAGGGGGGAGGTTTGGCTCCTACAATGAGCAGTTCTTC. Protein product: CASSQGGRFGSYNEQFF. The rearrangement links TRBV4-1 to TRBJ2-1, with D perhaps TRBD2 (6 bases). The CDR3 has 17 amino acids. Trimming stripped 1 base from V and 0 bases from J, with 13 bases between. Germline V lookup: CDR1 MGHRA, CDR2 YSYEKL.

This clone was detected only once. V and J are TRBV6-4 and TRBJ1-5; D gene uncertain. The CDR3 has 13 residues. The V and J ends lost 4 bases and 4 bases respectively, with 8 bases between them. Germline V gives CDR1 MRHNA, CDR2 SNTAGT. The DNA for the CDR3 is TGTGCCAGCAGTGCGCAGGAAAATCAGCCCCAGCATTTT. Its protein product is CASSAQENQPQHF.

Only a few counts were recorded for this clone. This rearrangement joins TRBV6-1 to TRBJ2-7; D is undetermined. The CDR3 is 11 residues long. The V and J ends lost 8 bases and 4 bases respectively, with 9 bases between them. Germline CDR1 is MNHNS and CDR2 is SASEGT. The CDR3 sequence is CASGPPYEQYF. In DNA, the CDR3 is TGTGCCAGCGGGCCTCCGTACGAGCAGTACTTC.

This clone came up a few times. The V call is TRBV19, the J call TRBJ1-1; D possibly corresponds to TRBD1 (6 bases). This CDR3 is 14 amino acids long. Germline V gene sequence: CDR1 LNHDA, CDR2 SQIVND (reference sequence). With 5 bases removed from V and 3 bases from J, the gap between germline ends came to 13 bases. CDR3 amino acids: CASSSQWGHTEAFF. CDR3 nucleotide sequence: TGTGCCAGTAGTTCGCAGTGGGGGCACACTGAAGCTTTCTTT.

V gene TRBV5-1 combines with J gene TRBJ1-2; 8 nucleotides line up with TRBD1. The V gene end was trimmed by 4 bases and the J gene end by 4 bases; junction bases not matched to a gene: 6. From germline, CDR1 is SGHRS and CDR2 YFSETQ. CDR3 length: 14 amino acids. The DNA for the CDR3 is TGCGCCAGCAGCACACTGGACAGGGCCTATGGCTACACCTTC. Amino acid sequence: CASSTLDRAYGYTF.

The rearrangement uses TRBV9 and TRBJ1-1, with D unresolved. This CDR3 is 14 amino acids long. Germline lookup yields CDR1 SGDLS and CDR2 YYNGEE. V was clipped by 3 bases and J by 1 base, with 10 bases between them. The CDR3, as DNA: TGTGCCAGCAGCGCCCTACCAACGAACACTGAAGCTTTCTTT. It is translated as CASSALPTNTEAFF. The full variable domain, with the rest looked up from reference TRBV9 and TRBJ1-1, is DSGVTQTPKHLITATGQRVTLRCSPRSGDLSVYWYQQSLDQGLQFLIQYYNGEERAKGNILERFSAQQFPDLHSELNLSSLELGDSALYFCASSALPTNTEAFFGQGTRLTVV.

This clone has a handful of counts. This chain joins TRBV28 and TRBJ2-7, with a weak D call TRBD1 (5 bases). Trimming cost V 6 bases and J 7 bases, with 19 bases left between them. The CDR3 has 14 residues. Germline V gene lookup returns CDR1 MDHEN and CDR2 SYDVKM. This CDR3 reads CASSLGQALMEQYF. The CDR3 nucleotides are TGTGCCAGCAGCCTTGGACAAGCCCTTATGGAGCAGTACTTC.

This chain links TRBV29-1 with TRBJ2-1, with TRBD2 as a possible D gene (7 bases). The CDR3 loop spans 13 amino acids. Germline lookup yields CDR1 SQVTM and CDR2 ANQGSEA. Trimming left V 7 bases short and J 7 bases short, with 17 bases between. The CDR3 here is CSAEGGARNEQFF. CDR3 bases: TGCAGCGCCGAAGGGGGGGCTAGGAATGAGCAGTTCTTC.

The V call is TRBV5-1, the J call TRBJ2-4; D remains unclear. CDR1 SGHRS and CDR2 YFSETQ come from the germline V gene. The V gene lost 1 base and the J gene lost 0 bases, with 8 bases spanning the gap. The CDR3 extends over 15 amino acids. The CDR3 region is CASSLNSLAKNIQYF. The CDR3 DNA reads as TGCGCCAGCAGCTTGAATAGCCTAGCCAAAAACATTCAGTACTTC.

The chain carries TRBV29-1 and TRBJ1-3; a possible D gene is TRBD1 (5 bases). CDR3 size: 14 residues. Germline V gene data show CDR1 as SQVTM and CDR2 as ANQGSEA. V lost 4 bases to trimming and J lost 0 bases, with 10 bases between them. The CDR3 nucleotides read TGCAGCGTTGTGGGGCAGTTCTCTGGAAACACCATATATTTT. This translates into CSVVGQFSGNTIYF.

The table lists this clone with a few counts. The chain is built from TRBV30 and TRBJ2-5; 8 nucleotides match TRBD1. Germline V gene sequence: CDR1 GTSNPN, CDR2 SVGIG (reference sequence). The V and J ends lost 0 bases and 5 bases, in that order; junction bases with no gene match: 8. This CDR3 has 15 residues. This chain's CDR3 is CAWSVQGAGGETQYF. CDR3 nucleotide sequence: TGTGCCTGGAGTGTCCAGGGGGCAGGCGGGGAGACCCAGTACTTC.

This clone turned up a few times. The chain combines TRBV18 with TRBJ1-5, with D tentatively TRBD1 (5 bases). Trimming took off 0 bases at V and 2 bases at J, with 11 bases between the two ends. Looked up from germline, CDR1 is KGHSH and CDR2 is LQKENI. The CDR3 is 16 amino acids. The CDR3, as DNA: TGTGCCAGCTCACCACCCTTGGGGCCGGGCAATCAGCCCCAGCATTTT. It codes for CASSPPLGPGNQPQHF.

This clone turned up a few times. This chain uses TRBV7-3 with TRBJ2-3, with TRBD2 as a possible D gene (6 bases). The CDR3 is 16 residues long. The germline CDR1 and CDR2 sequences are SGHTA and FQGTGA. The V and J ends lost 5 bases and 6 bases respectively, with 21 bases between them. The DNA of the CDR3 is TGTGCCAGCAGCCTCGGTAGGGGAGGAACGTCGGATACGCAGTATTTT. It codes for CASSLGRGGTSDTQYF.

The rearrangement joins TRBV15 to TRBJ2-1; 7 bases line up with TRBD2. The CDR3 loop spans 17 amino acids. After removal of 5 bases from V and 0 bases from J, the junction contained 10 bases not matched to a gene. Germline CDR1 is LNHNV and CDR2 is YYDKDF (reference sequence). In DNA form, the CDR3 reads TGTGCCACCAGCTGGAAGGCGGGGGTGAGCTCCTACAATGAGCAGTTCTTC. Encoded protein: CATSWKAGVSSYNEQFF.

The V and J genes are TRBV29-1 and TRBJ2-7, with TRBD1 matching 8 bases. The V gene's germline CDR1 is SQVTM and CDR2 ANQGSEA. The CDR3 extends over 16 amino acids. The J segment lost 3 bases and the V segment lost 0 bases, leaving 10 bases of the junction unmatched. In nucleotides, the CDR3 is TGCAGCGTTGAAGATACCCAGGGGGCTGGTTTCTACGAGCAGTACTTC. It specifies CSVEDTQGAGFYEQYF.

This chain links TRBV14 with TRBJ2-3; D is possibly TRBD1 (5 bases). CDR3 length: 14 amino acids. Trimming removed 4 bases from V and 4 bases from J, with 12 bases in between. Germline V gives CDR1 SGHDN, CDR2 FVKESK. The CDR3 DNA sequence: TGTGCCAGCAGCCTCAGACAGTCGGCAGATACGCAGTATTTT. Translation: CASSLRQSADTQYF.

V and J are TRBV29-1 and TRBJ2-1, with 13 bases identical to TRBD2. Germline loops: CDR1 SQVTM, CDR2 ANQGSEA. This CDR3 contains 15 residues. V shed 4 bases and J 9 bases; nucleotides not matched to a gene: 9. The CDR3 loop is CSVAGTSGMRGEQFF. DNA of the CDR3: TGCAGCGTTGCCGGGACTAGCGGGATGCGAGGTGAGCAGTTCTTC.

The rearrangement uses TRBV5-8 and TRBJ1-2, with D perhaps matching TRBD1 (5 bases). The CDR3 is 15 amino acids. Per germline, CDR1 SGHTS and CDR2 YDEGEE. V dropped 3 bases and J dropped 7 bases, with 19 bases sitting between them. CDR3 bases: TGTGCCAGCAGCTCGGAGGGTGCGGCAGGGAGTGGCTACACCTTC. As protein: CASSSEGAAGSGYTF.

The chain employs TRBV10-3 and TRBJ1-6, with 7 bases identical to TRBD1. J lost 7 bases, V lost 9 bases, and 6 bases had no gene match. Germline CDR1 and CDR2: ENHRY and SYGVKD. The CDR3 sequence is 13 residues long. CDR3 residues: CAIRDRANSPLHF. For the CDR3, the DNA is TGTGCCATTAGAGACAGGGCCAATTCACCCCTCCACTTT.

This clone was seen just once. The CDR3 bases are TGTGCCAGCACTGCTGGTTACCACACAGATACGCAGTATTTT. As protein: CASTAGYHTDTQYF. The chain recombines TRBV15 with TRBJ2-3; no definite D call. Looked up from germline, CDR1 is LNHNV and CDR2 is YYDKDF (reference sequence). V lost 10 bases, J lost 2 bases, and 16 bases lay in between. The CDR3 has 14 residues.

This chain uses TRBV27 with TRBJ2-3; 12 bases are shared with TRBD2. This CDR3 spans 16 amino acids. V dropped 6 bases and J dropped 5; count of bases not matched to a gene: 9. Germline loops: CDR1 MNHEY, CDR2 SMNVEV (reference sequence). The CDR3 bases are TGTGCCAGCAGGAGTTCTAGCGGGGGGGCGTTAGATACGCAGTATTTT. Translated, it gives CASRSSSGGALDTQYF.

The rearrangement joins TRBV21-1 to TRBJ2-1; TRBD2 is taken as the D call from the table, unchecked against the DNA. TRBV21-1 is a pseudogene. The CDR3 is made up of 13 amino acids. CDR3 coding DNA: TGTGCCAGCAGCAAAGTAAAGGAGAATGAGCAGTTCTTC. This gives the protein CASSKVKENEQFF.

The chain has TRBV9 and TRBJ2-2, with 10 bases matching TRBD2. CDR1 is SGDLS, CDR2 YYNGEE, per germline. The CDR3 runs to 18 residues. After removal of 0 bases from V and 7 bases from J, the junction contained 12 bases not matched to a gene. The CDR3 nucleotides read TGTGCCAGCAGCGTAGCCCCAGGAGCGGGAGGGCCCAGCGGGGAGCTGTTTTTT. Residues: CASSVAPGAGGPSGELFF.

This chain joins TRBV28 and TRBJ2-7; TRBD1 might be the D (6 bases). There are 15 residues in the CDR3. V lost 8 bases and J 1 base, leaving 18 bases between the germline ends. Germline-derived CDR1 and CDR2 are MDHEN and SYDVKM. The chain's CDR3 is CASLSAGANSYEQYF. The CDR3 nucleotides are TGTGCCAGCCTCAGCGCAGGGGCCAATTCCTACGAGCAGTACTTC.

V gene TRBV5-4 combines with J gene TRBJ2-3; 11 bases are a match to TRBD2. V lost 4 bases to trimming and J lost 3 bases; unmatched junction nucleotides: 4. The germline CDR1 and CDR2 sequences are SGHNT and YYREEE (reference sequence). The CDR3 is 15 residues long. The CDR3 bases are TGTGCCAGCAGCCCCAGGACTAGCGGGACAGATACGCAGTATTTT. Amino acid sequence: CASSPRTSGTDTQYF.

J is TRBJ2-1 and V is TRBV29-1, with TRBD2 matching over 12 bases. Germline loops: CDR1 SQVTM, CDR2 ANQGSEA. This CDR3 is 13 amino acids long. J was trimmed by 9 bases and V by 6 bases; bases with no gene match: 6. The CDR3 here is CSVGPGLAGEQFF. CDR3 bases: TGCAGCGTAGGACCGGGACTAGCGGGTGAGCAGTTCTTC.